This T cell receptor beta chain comes out of a study of identical twins. Whole-study results and caveats: Model-predicted out-of-frame TCR alpha sharing fell below observed values in monozygotic twins.

From germline, CDR1 is DFQATT and CDR2 SNEGSKA (reference sequence). V was pared by 0 bases and J by 8 bases, with 6 bases of the junction left unmatched. This CDR3 spans 15 amino acids. In this sample, this clonotype turned up a few times. The antigen remains undetermined. Each CDR3 protein is one row after TCRdb ran MiXCR on the 5' RACE reads. The sample contains more than 600,000 distinct CDR3 sequences, approximately 18% of which appear only once. This same sample was also part of a study on T cells expressing NK-cell markers. That publication notes: Among the experiments, several used an anti-gamma-delta TCR antibody to restrict sorting to alpha-beta TCR T cells.

The clonotype comes from a woman younger than 30 in good health. The sequencing input was PBMCs. The chain links TRBV20-1 to TRBJ2-1; TRBD2 aligns across 11 bases. CDR3 nucleotide sequence: TGCAGTGCTAGAGATAGCGGGACTAGCGGAGATGAGCAGTTCTTC. Its translation: CSARDSGTSGDEQFF.